Given below is one T cell receptor (beta chain) in context. What it recognizes is unknown. This entry belongs to a study of CD8 T cells in Susac syndrome. Study-wide findings and caveats: It was acknowledged in the study that its TCR sequencing and HLA analysis involved a relatively small number of individuals.

The RNA, roughly 0.45 to 1 ug, was put through reverse transcription using random hexamers. Amplification of TCR beta CDR3 across 54 Vbeta and 13 Jbeta was performed with immunoSEQ multiplex PCR. TCRdb called the immunoSEQ multiplex PCR reads again in MiXCR, with one record for every CDR3 protein. The table shows roughly 120,000 distinct CDR3 sequences, with 90% to 95% occurring only once. With V trimmed by 3 bases and J by 3 bases, 11 bases remained unmatched. From germline, CDR1 is SGDLS and CDR2 YYNGEE. The length of the CDR3 is 17 residues. The sample comprised CD4+ T cells from PBMCs. The rearrangement uses TRBV9 and TRBJ2-3; 9 bases fit TRBD2. The sequence was obtained from a human donor with multiple sclerosis. CDR3 protein: CASSEGLRLADTDTQYF. In nucleotides, the CDR3 is TGTGCCAGCAGCGAGGGATTACGACTAGCGGATACAGATACGCAGTATTTT.